Shown below are 27 T cell receptor beta chains from a single sample sequenced in a study of blood T cell repertoires in COVID-19. The protocol was immunoSEQ multiplex PCR, while the TCRdb copy is restricted to in-frame clones and leaves out a portion. Among 320,000 or so clones listed, around 84% were seen once. Sequencing was performed on PBMCs or T cells enriched from blood (not recorded which). Source of these receptors: a woman aged 25 to 45 who had been exposed to COVID-19.

The CDR3 here is CASSPVTGQDEQYF. The DNA of the CDR3 is TGTGCCAGCTCACCGGTTACAGGGCAGGACGAGCAGTACTTC. J is TRBJ2-7 and V is TRBV18; D is perhaps TRBD1 (6 bases). There are 14 residues in the CDR3. Germline values: CDR1 KGHSH, CDR2 LQKENI. V was shortened by 3 bases and J by 5 bases, with 14 bases between the two germline ends.

The V and J genes are TRBV4-3 and TRBJ2-7, with D possibly being TRBD1 (5 bases). The V end was cut by 1 base, the J end by 4 bases, with 17 bases between. The CDR3 has 16 residues. CDR1 is LGHNA and CDR2 is YSLEER in the germline V gene. The CDR3 protein is CASSQGVAGPPYEQYF. CDR3 sequence (DNA): TGCGCCAGCAGCCAAGGGGTCGCAGGGCCCCCTTACGAGCAGTACTTC.

The gene calls are TRBV3-1 (or the pseudogene TRBV3-2) and TRBJ2-7, with D hard to call. Germline V lookup: CDR1 LGHDT, CDR2 YNNKEL (reference sequence). V was pared by 5 bases and J by 3 bases, with 5 bases between. This CDR3 comprises 11 residues. The CDR3 reads CASSNYYEQYF. CDR3 bases: TGTGCCAGCAGCAACTACTACGAGCAGTACTTC.

The chain links TRBV28 to TRBJ2-3; D unresolved. The CDR3 runs 14 residues. CDR1 MDHEN and CDR2 SYDVKM come from the germline V gene. Trimming pared 2 bases from V and 2 bases from J, leaving 8 bases between. The CDR3 nucleotides read TGTGCCAGCAGTTTAGGTGGGCACACAGATACGCAGTATTTT. Its translation: CASSLGGHTDTQYF.

The chain uses TRBV4-1 and TRBJ1-5, with D uncertain. The CDR3 has 15 amino acids. V lost 8 bases, J lost 3 bases, and 17 bases lay in between. Germline V CDR1 and CDR2: MGHRA, YSYEKL. The CDR3 bases are TGCGCCAGCCGTCCTTCAGGTAGCGACAATCAGCCCCAGCATTTT. Translation: CASRPSGSDNQPQHF.

On this clone itself: The same CDR3 can be traced to other DNA sequences in this sample. The chain combines TRBV7-9 with TRBJ2-3; TRBD2 aligns across 8 bases. CDR3 length: 16 residues. Per the germline V gene, CDR1 is SEHNR and CDR2 is FQNEAQ (reference sequence). Germline trimming cut 1 base from V and 0 bases from J; bases unmatched to any gene: 3. In DNA, the CDR3 is TGTGCCAGCAGCTTAGGGGCGGGAGGCAGCACAGATACGCAGTATTTT. Amino acid sequence: CASSLGAGGSTDTQYF.

The chain joins TRBV5-4 to TRBJ2-7, with 11 bases aligning to TRBD1. Germline loops: CDR1 SGHNT, CDR2 YYREEE (reference sequence). The CDR3 is made up of 14 amino acids. V shed 4 bases and J 2 bases; nucleotides not matched to a gene: 2. This CDR3 reads CASSKGQGAYEQYF. As DNA, the CDR3 is TGTGCCAGCAGCAAGGGACAGGGGGCCTACGAGCAGTACTTC.

The DNA for the CDR3 is TGTGCCAGCTCACCACCGCGACAGGGGGTAATGAACACTGAAGCTTTCTTT. It specifies CASSPPRQGVMNTEAFF. The J gene is TRBJ1-1, the V gene TRBV18, with 9 bases that match TRBD1. The V gene's germline CDR1 is KGHSH and CDR2 LQKENI. CDR3 size: 17 residues. Trimming took 0 bases from V and 0 from J; bases not matched to a gene: 5.

The chain employs TRBV6-5 and TRBJ2-4, with 9 positions matching TRBD2. The CDR3 length is 15 residues. Trimming took 0 bases from V and 7 from J; bases not matched to a gene: 4. Germline lookup yields CDR1 MNHEY and CDR2 SVGAGI. The CDR3 sequence is CASSYSVAGENIQYF. The CDR3 nucleotides are TGTGCCAGCAGTTACTCGGTAGCGGGAGAGAACATTCAGTACTTC.

This clone was seen a handful of times. The chain employs TRBV18 and TRBJ1-5; the D gene is possibly TRBD1 (5 bases). This CDR3 is 16 amino acids long. Germline CDR1 KGHSH, CDR2 LQKENI. The V end was cut by 1 base, the J end by 0 bases, with 10 bases between. CDR3 in amino acids: CASSPLRGYSNQPQHF. CDR3 nucleotides: TGTGCCAGCTCACCACTTAGGGGTTATAGCAATCAGCCCCAGCATTTT.

V usage is TRBV7-9 and J usage is TRBJ1-3; 8 bases align to TRBD1. CDR3 length equals 16 residues. The V segment lost 2 bases and the J segment 5 bases; nucleotides outside the gene matches: 8. Germline CDR1 and CDR2: SEHNR and FQNEAQ (reference sequence). CDR3 amino acids: CASSLFEDRARNTIYF. The CDR3 DNA is TGTGCCAGCAGCTTATTTGAGGACAGGGCTCGAAACACCATATATTTT.

This clone has just one count. The chain carries TRBV27 and TRBJ2-3; 7 nucleotides line up with TRBD1. This CDR3 is built from 15 residues. CDR1 is MNHEY and CDR2 is SMNVEV in the germline V gene (reference sequence). V gave up 9 bases and J gave up 0 bases; unmatched junction bases: 9. CDR3 nucleotides: TGTGCCAGTCACCGGGACAGACTAAGCACAGATACGCAGTATTTT. It specifies CASHRDRLSTDTQYF.

This clone was counted at least ten times. V gene TRBV19 combines with J gene TRBJ2-3; D unresolved. With 5 bases removed from V and 2 bases from J, the gap between germline ends came to 2 bases. Germline V CDR1 and CDR2: LNHDA, SQIVND (reference sequence). This CDR3 region has 11 residues. CDR3 bases: TGTGCCAGTAGTCTCACAGATACGCAGTATTTT. Its protein product is CASSLTDTQYF.

This CDR3 is CASSGRGQGGAGNTIYF. In nucleotides, the CDR3 is TGTGCCAGCAGCGGGCGGGGACAGGGGGGCGCTGGAAACACCATATATTTT. The chain links TRBV7-2 to TRBJ1-3; 11 bases are a match to TRBD1. Per the germline V gene, CDR1 is SGHTA and CDR2 is FQGNSA. V was pared by 5 bases and J by 2 bases, with 8 bases of the junction left unmatched. The CDR3 is made up of 17 amino acids.

V and J are TRBV12-3 or TRBV12-4 and TRBJ1-5; weak D call: TRBD1 (6 bases). The CDR3 extends over 13 amino acids. Trimming took 7 bases from V and 6 from J, leaving 13 bases between them. For the CDR3, the DNA is TGTGCCAGCACCATGGGAGGGGGTCAGCCCCAGCATTTT. Translated, it gives CASTMGGGQPQHF.

V is TRBV2 and J is TRBJ2-3, with TRBD2 identical over 13 bases. The CDR3 length is 15 residues. The trim removed 4 bases at V and 3 bases at J, leaving 1 base unmatched. Germline loops: CDR1 SNHLY, CDR2 FYNNEI. CDR3 amino acids: CASSVTSGGTDTQYF. CDR3 DNA sequence: TGTGCCAGCAGTGTGACTAGCGGGGGGACAGATACGCAGTATTTT.

CDR3 protein: CASSEALLGQGMSSYNSPLHF. DNA for the CDR3: TGTGCCAGCAGTGAAGCGCTGTTGGGACAGGGGATGAGCTCCTATAATTCACCCCTCCACTTT. The J gene is TRBJ1-6, the V gene TRBV2; 10 bases match TRBD1. J was trimmed by 0 bases and V by 0 bases; bases with no gene match: 11. This CDR3 has 21 residues. Germline V gives CDR1 SNHLY, CDR2 FYNNEI.

The chain uses TRBV24-1 and TRBJ1-2; D is perhaps TRBD1 (5 bases). Germline-derived CDR1 and CDR2 are KGHDR and SFDVKD. V shed 11 bases and J shed 1 base, with 19 bases lying between them. This CDR3 has 15 amino acids. CDR3 sequence (DNA): TGTGCCATGCCCGGGGTGGGGACTCTTAACTATGGCTACACCTTC. It encodes CAMPGVGTLNYGYTF.

V usage is TRBV10-3 and J usage is TRBJ1-2; TRBD1 matches at 7 bases. V shed 4 bases, J shed 5 bases, and the junction held 7 bases outside the gene matches. Looked up from germline, CDR1 is ENHRY and CDR2 is SYGVKD. The CDR3 has 14 residues. CDR3 nucleotide sequence: TGTGCCATCAGTGCACAGACAGGGACATATGGCTACACCTTC. This codes for CAISAQTGTYGYTF.

This clone was seen only once. V is TRBV28 and J is TRBJ2-3, with unresolved D. Germline V gives CDR1 MDHEN, CDR2 SYDVKM. This CDR3 spans 14 amino acids. The V end lost 5 bases, the J end lost 0 bases, and 9 bases lay between the germline ends. CDR3 DNA sequence: TGTGCCAGCAGTCATGCAACTAGCACAGATACGCAGTATTTT. Its translation is CASSHATSTDTQYF.

V gene TRBV18 combines with J gene TRBJ1-4; 8 bases agree with TRBD1. From germline, CDR1 is KGHSH and CDR2 LQKENI. The CDR3 loop spans 14 amino acids. V gave up 3 bases and J gave up 8 bases; unmatched junction bases: 5. The CDR3 coding sequence is TGTGCCAGCTCACCCCCGGGACAGGTGGAAAAACTGTTTTTT. Translated: CASSPPGQVEKLFF. Full variable domain (outside the CDR3, taken from reference TRBV18 and TRBJ1-4): NAGVMQNPRHLVRRRGQEARLRCSPMKGHSHVYWYRQLPEEGLKFMVYLQKENIIDESGMPKERFSAEFPKEGPSILRIQQVVRGDSAAYFCASSPPGQVEKLFFGSGTQLSVL.

Only one count was recorded for this clone. The rearrangement joins TRBV28 to TRBJ2-7; TRBD1 aligns across 10 bases. V was clipped by 6 bases and J by 4 bases; unmatched bases: 9. Germline V lookup: CDR1 MDHEN, CDR2 SYDVKM. The CDR3 sequence is 15 residues long. The CDR3 bases are TGTGCCAGCAGACCTCCGGGACAGGGGATTTACGAGCAGTACTTC. This sequence encodes CASRPPGQGIYEQYF. Supplemented by reference TRBV28 and TRBJ2-7, the full variable domain reads DVKVTQSSRYLVKRTGEKVFLECVQDMDHENMFWYRQDPGLGLRLIYFSYDVKMKEKGDIPEGYSVSREKKERFSLILESASTNQTSMYLCASRPPGQGIYEQYFGPGTRLTVT.

This chain connects TRBV25-1 to TRBJ1-2; TRBD1 is a possible D gene (6 bases). This CDR3 is 13 amino acids long. Trimming shortened V by 10 bases and J by 9 bases, and 21 bases separated the two germline ends. CDR1 and CDR2 from the germline V gene are MGHDK and SYGVNS. The CDR3 spells CATSKGDTDRYTF. The CDR3 region has the DNA TGTGCCACCTCCAAGGGGGACACGGATCGCTACACCTTC.

The count of this clone is one. The genes are TRBV6-1 and TRBJ2-7; 13 bases align to TRBD2. The CDR3 is made up of 16 amino acids. The V segment lost 4 bases and the J segment 7 bases; nucleotides outside the gene matches: 10. CDR1 and CDR2 from the germline V gene are MNHNS and SASEGT. The CDR3 region is CASSAELAGGLREQYF. CDR3 sequence (DNA): TGTGCCAGCAGTGCCGAACTAGCGGGAGGGTTAAGGGAGCAGTACTTC.

The V call is TRBV24-1, the J call TRBJ1-2, with D possibly TRBD1 on 6 matching bases. Germline V gene lookup returns CDR1 KGHDR and CDR2 SFDVKD. Trimming took off 4 bases at V and 4 bases at J, with 12 bases between the two ends. The CDR3 is 14 amino acids. CDR3 sequence (DNA): TGTGCCACCAGTGACCGTGACAGGACCTATGGCTACACCTTC. This codes for CATSDRDRTYGYTF.

The genes are TRBV7-2 and TRBJ2-7, with 7 bases that match TRBD2. Germline CDR1 and CDR2: SGHTA and FQGNSA. This CDR3 is 13 amino acids long. The ends lost 5 bases at V and 7 bases at J; junction bases unmatched: 8. The CDR3 DNA is TGTGCCAGCAGCCCTGGACTAGTAGGGGAGCAGTACTTC. It is translated as CASSPGLVGEQYF.

The CDR3 region has the DNA TGTGCCAGCAGCCAAGGCATACAGGGTAGAGCCGGGGAGCTGTTTTTT. Encoded protein: CASSQGIQGRAGELFF. The chain couples TRBV5-8 to TRBJ2-2; possible D gene TRBD1, 6 bases. The CDR3 is made up of 16 amino acids. The germline CDR1 and CDR2 sequences are SGHTS and YDEGEE. V was shortened by 4 bases and J by 6 bases, with 19 bases between the two germline ends.